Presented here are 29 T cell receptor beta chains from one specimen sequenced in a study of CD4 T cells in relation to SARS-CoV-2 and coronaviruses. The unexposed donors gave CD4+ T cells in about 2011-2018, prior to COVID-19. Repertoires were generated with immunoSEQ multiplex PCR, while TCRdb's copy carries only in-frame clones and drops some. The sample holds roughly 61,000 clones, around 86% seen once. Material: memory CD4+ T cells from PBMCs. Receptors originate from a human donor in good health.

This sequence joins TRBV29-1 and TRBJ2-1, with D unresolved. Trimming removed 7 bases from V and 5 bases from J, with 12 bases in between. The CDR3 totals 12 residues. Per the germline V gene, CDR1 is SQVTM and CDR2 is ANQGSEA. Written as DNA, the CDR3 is TGCAGCGCCACTCACAGTCACAATGAGCAGTTCTTC. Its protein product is CSATHSHNEQFF.

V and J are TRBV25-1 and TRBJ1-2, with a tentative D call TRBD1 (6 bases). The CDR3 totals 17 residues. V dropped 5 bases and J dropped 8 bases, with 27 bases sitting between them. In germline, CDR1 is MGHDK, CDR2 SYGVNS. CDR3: CASSPGQRWLSTGGYTF. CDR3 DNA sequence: TGTGCCAGCAGTCCTGGACAGAGGTGGCTTTCTACGGGGGGCTACACCTTC.

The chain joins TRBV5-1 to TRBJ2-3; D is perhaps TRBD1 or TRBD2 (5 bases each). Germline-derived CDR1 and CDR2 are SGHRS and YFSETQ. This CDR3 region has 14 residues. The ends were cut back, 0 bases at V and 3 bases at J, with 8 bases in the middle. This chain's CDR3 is CASSLGGSTDTQYF. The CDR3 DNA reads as TGCGCCAGCAGCTTGGGGGGGAGTACAGATACGCAGTATTTT.

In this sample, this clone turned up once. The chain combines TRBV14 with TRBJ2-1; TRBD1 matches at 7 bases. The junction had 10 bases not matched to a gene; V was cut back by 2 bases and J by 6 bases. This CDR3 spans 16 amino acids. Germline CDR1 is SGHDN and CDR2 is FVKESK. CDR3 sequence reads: CASSQNHRGRVNEQFF. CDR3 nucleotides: TGTGCCAGCAGCCAAAATCACAGGGGAAGGGTCAATGAGCAGTTCTTC. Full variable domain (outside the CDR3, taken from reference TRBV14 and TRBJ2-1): EAGVTQFPSHSVIEKGQTVTLRCDPISGHDNLYWYRRVMGKEIKFLLHFVKESKQDESGMPNNRFLAERTGGTYSTLKVQPAELEDSGVYFCASSQNHRGRVNEQFFGPGTRLTVL.

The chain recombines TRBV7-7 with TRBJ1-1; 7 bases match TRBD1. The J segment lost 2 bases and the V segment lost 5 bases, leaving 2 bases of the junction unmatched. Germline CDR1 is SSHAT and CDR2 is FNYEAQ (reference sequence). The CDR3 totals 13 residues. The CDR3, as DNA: TGTGCCAGCAGCCGGGACAGCAACACTGAAGCTTTCTTT. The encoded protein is CASSRDSNTEAFF.

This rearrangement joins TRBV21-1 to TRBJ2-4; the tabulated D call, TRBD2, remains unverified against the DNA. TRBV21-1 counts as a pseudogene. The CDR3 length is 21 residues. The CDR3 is CASSKGGEGLAGEAAKNIQYF. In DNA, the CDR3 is TGTGCCAGCAGCAAAGGAGGGGAGGGACTAGCGGGGGAAGCGGCCAAAAACATTCAGTACTTC.

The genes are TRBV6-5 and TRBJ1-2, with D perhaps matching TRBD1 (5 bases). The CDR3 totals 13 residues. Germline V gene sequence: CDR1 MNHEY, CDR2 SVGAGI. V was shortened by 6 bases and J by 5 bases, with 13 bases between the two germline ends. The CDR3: CASRSGQAYGYTF. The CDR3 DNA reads TGTGCCAGCAGGTCAGGGCAGGCGTATGGCTACACCTTC.

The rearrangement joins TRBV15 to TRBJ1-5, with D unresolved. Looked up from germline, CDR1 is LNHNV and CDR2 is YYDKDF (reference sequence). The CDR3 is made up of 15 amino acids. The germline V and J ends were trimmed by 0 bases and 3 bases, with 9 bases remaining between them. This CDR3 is CATSREIQLNQPQHF. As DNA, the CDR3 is TGTGCCACCAGCAGAGAGATACAGCTCAATCAGCCCCAGCATTTT.

CDR3 nucleotide sequence: TGTGCCAGCAGTGCCTCGCGGGGGCCGATGAACACTGAAGCTTTCTTT. Translated: CASSASRGPMNTEAFF. The genes are TRBV6-1 and TRBJ1-1; D might be TRBD1 (6 bases). CDR1 is MNHNS, CDR2 SASEGT, per germline. Deletions cut 4 bases from V and 0 bases from J, with 15 bases between. The CDR3 consists of 16 residues.

The CDR3 reads CASSPIQTSDSYEQYF. Written as DNA, the CDR3 is TGTGCCAGCTCGCCGATCCAGACTAGCGATTCCTACGAGCAGTACTTC. V is TRBV18 and J is TRBJ2-7; 8 bases match TRBD2. Losses at the gene ends were 6 bases for V and 1 base for J; bases not matched to a gene: 11. CDR3 length equals 16 residues. Per the germline V gene, CDR1 is KGHSH and CDR2 is LQKENI.

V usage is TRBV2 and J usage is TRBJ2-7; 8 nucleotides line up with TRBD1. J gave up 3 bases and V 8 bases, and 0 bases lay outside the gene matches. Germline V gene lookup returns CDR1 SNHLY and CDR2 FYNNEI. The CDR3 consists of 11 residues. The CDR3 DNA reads TGTGCCAGCGGACAGGGCTACGAGCAGTACTTC. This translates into CASGQGYEQYF.

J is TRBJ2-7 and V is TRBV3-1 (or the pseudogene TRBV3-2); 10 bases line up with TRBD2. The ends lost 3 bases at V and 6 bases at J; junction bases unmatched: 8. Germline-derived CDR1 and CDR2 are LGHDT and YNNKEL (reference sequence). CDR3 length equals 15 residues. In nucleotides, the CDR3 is TGTGCCAGCAGCCAGGGATCGGGACTAGCGAGCGAGCAGTACTTC. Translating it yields CASSQGSGLASEQYF.

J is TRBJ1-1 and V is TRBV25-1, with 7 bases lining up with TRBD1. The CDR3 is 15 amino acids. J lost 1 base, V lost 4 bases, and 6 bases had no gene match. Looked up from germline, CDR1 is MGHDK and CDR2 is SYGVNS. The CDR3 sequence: CASSANRGRNTEAFF. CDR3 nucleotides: TGTGCCAGCAGTGCCAACAGGGGAAGGAACACTGAAGCTTTCTTT.

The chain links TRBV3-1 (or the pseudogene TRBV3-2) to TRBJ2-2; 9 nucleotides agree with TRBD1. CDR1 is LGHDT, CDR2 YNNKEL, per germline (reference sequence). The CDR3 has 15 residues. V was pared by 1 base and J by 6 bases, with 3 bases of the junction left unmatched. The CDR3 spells CASSQGRQGAGELFF. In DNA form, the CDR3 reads TGTGCCAGCAGCCAAGGACGACAGGGGGCCGGGGAGCTGTTTTTT.

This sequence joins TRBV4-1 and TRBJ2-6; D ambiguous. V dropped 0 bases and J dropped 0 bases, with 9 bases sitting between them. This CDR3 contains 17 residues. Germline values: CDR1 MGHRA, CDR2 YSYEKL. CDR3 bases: TGCGCCAGCAGCCAAGAGACACGGAGCTCTGGGGCCAACGTCCTGACTTTC. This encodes CASSQETRSSGANVLTF.

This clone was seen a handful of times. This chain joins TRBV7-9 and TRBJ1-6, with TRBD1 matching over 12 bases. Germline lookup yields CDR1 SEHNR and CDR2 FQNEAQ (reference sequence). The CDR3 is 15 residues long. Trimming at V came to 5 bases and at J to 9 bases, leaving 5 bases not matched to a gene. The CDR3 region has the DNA TGTGCCAGCAGCCCGGGACAGGGGGCGAGTTCACCCCTCCACTTT. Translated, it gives CASSPGQGASSPLHF. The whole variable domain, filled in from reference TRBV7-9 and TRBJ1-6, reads DTGVSQNPRHKITKRGQNVTFRCDPISEHNRLYWYRQTLGQGPEFLTYFQNEAQLEKSRLLSDRFSAERPKGSFSTLEIQRTEQGDSAMYLCASSPGQGASSPLHFGNGTRLTVT.

The CDR3 sequence: CASSLVGATGELFF. The CDR3 DNA sequence: TGTGCCAGCAGCTTGGTCGGCGCCACCGGGGAGCTGTTTTTT. The genes are TRBV11-2 and TRBJ2-2; D ambiguous. The germline V gene encodes CDR1 SGHAT and CDR2 FQNNGV. CDR3 length: 14 residues. V was clipped by 3 bases and J by 4 bases, with 9 bases between them.

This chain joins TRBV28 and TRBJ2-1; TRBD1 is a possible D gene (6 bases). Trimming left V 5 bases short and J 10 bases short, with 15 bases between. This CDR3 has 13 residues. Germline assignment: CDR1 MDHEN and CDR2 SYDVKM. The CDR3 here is CASSPPSTGEQFF. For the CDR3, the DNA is TGTGCCAGCAGTCCTCCCTCGACAGGAGAGCAGTTCTTC.

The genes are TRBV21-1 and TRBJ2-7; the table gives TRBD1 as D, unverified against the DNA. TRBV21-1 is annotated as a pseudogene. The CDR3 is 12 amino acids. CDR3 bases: TGTGCCAGCACAGGGGGCATATACGAGCAGTACTTC. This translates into CASTGGIYEQYF.

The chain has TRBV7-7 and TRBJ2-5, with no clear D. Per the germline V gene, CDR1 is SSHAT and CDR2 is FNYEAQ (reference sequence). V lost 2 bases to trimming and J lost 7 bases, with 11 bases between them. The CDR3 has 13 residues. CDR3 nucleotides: TGTGCCAGCAGCTTAAATCCGTTGGGGACCCAGTACTTC. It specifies CASSLNPLGTQYF.

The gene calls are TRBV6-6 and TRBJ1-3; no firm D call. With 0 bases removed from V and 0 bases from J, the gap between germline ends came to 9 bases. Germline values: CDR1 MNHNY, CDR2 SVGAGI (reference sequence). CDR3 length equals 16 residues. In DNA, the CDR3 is TGTGCCAGCAGTTACTCGTCGCCAAGCTCTGGAAACACCATATATTTT. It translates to CASSYSSPSSGNTIYF.

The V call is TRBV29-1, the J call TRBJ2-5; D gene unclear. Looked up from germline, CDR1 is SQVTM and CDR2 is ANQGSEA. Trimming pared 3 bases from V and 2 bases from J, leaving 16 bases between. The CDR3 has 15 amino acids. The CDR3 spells CSVDGGRRAQETQYF. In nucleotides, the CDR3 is TGCAGCGTTGACGGCGGCCGGAGAGCTCAAGAGACCCAGTACTTC.

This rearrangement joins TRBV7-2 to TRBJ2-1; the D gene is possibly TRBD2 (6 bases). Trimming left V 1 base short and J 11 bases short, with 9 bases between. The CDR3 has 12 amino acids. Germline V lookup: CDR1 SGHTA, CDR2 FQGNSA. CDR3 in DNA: TGTGCCAGCAGCTTAGTAGCGGATCAGCAGTTCTTC. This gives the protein CASSLVADQQFF.

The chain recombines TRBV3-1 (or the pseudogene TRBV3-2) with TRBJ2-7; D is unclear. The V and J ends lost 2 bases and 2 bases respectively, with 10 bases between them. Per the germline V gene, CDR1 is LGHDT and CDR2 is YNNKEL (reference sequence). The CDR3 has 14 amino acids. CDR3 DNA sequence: TGTGCCAGCAGCCAACCCACTCCCCCCTACGAGCAGTACTTC. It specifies CASSQPTPPYEQYF.

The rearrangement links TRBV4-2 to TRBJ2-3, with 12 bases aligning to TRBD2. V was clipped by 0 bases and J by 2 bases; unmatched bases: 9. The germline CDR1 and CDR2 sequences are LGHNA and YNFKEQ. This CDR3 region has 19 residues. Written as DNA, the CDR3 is TGTGCCAGCAGCCAAGACGCGACTAGCGGGAGATCCACCACAGATACGCAGTATTTT. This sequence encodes CASSQDATSGRSTTDTQYF.

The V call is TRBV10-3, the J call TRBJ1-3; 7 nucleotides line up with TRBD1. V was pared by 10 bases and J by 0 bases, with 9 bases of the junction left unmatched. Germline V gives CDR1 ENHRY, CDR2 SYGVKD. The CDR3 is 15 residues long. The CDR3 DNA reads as TGTGCCACCAACAGACAGGGAAGCTCTGGAAACACCATATATTTT. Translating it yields CATNRQGSSGNTIYF.

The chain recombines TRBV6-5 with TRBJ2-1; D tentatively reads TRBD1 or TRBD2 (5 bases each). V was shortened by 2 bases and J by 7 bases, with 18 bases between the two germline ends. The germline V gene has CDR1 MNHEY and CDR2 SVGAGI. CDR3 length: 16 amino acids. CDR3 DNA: TGTGCCAGCAGTTACGCATCAGGGAATACGGGGAATGAGCAGTTCTTC. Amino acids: CASSYASGNTGNEQFF.

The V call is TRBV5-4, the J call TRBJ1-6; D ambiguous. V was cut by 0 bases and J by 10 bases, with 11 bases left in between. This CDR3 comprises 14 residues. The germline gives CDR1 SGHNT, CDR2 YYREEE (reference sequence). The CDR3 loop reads CASSLAGIGSPLHF. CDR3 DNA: TGTGCCAGCAGCTTGGCCGGTATAGGCTCACCCCTCCACTTT. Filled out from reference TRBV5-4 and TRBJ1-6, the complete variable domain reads ETGVTQSPTHLIKTRGQQVTLRCSSQSGHNTVSWYQQALGQGPQFIFQYYREEENGRGNFPPRFSGLQFPNYSSELNVNALELDDSALYLCASSLAGIGSPLHFGNGTRLTVT.

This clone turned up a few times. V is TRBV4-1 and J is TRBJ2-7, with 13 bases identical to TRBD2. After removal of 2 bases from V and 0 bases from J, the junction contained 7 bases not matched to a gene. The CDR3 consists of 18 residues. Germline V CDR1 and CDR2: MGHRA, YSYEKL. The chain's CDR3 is CASSQLGLAGKNSYEQYF. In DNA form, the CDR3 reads TGCGCCAGCAGCCAACTGGGACTAGCGGGAAAAAACTCCTACGAGCAGTACTTC.